This TCR beta chain was sequenced for a study of T cell repertoires in cytomegalovirus infection. Study in general: Matching HLA type, along with CMV infection, was indicated by public TCR beta signatures. Whole-study results and caveats: The ex vivo response was dominated by HLA-C-restricted CMV-specific TCR beta clonotypes.

This CDR3 contains 13 residues. Per germline, CDR1 SGHRS and CDR2 YFSETQ. V dropped 0 bases and J dropped 4 bases, with 5 bases sitting between them. TCRdb ran MiXCR on the reads and lists one entry per CDR3 protein. The sample lists over 300,000 distinct CDR3 sequences; about a sixth were seen once. For this clonotype: What it binds is not known.

Sample: PBMCs. This rearrangement joins TRBV5-1 to TRBJ2-1; D not certain. This receptor was taken from a human donor in good health (CMV status not recorded). Some clones in this sample may be carry-over from other donors' samples. The CDR3 spells CASSLDWYNEQFF. The DNA of the CDR3 is TGCGCCAGCAGCTTGGATTGGTACAATGAGCAGTTCTTC.